The rows below give T cell receptor beta chains drawn from one sample of a study of blood T cell repertoires in COVID-19. Sequenced by immunoSEQ multiplex PCR; TCRdb stores in-frame clones only, minus some. Among around 260,000 clones listed, about 88% were seen once. The sample comprised peripheral blood. These receptors all stem from a woman aged 60-75 years with COVID-19, enrolled during active disease. Each CDR3 is given with its conserved first and last residue. The D gene is left open where the match is weak. Some rows have no size entry. The others give once, few or many, or a class for an expanded clone.

-,once,TRBJ1-3,15,TRBV28,CASSFYRVAGNTIYF,TGTGCCAGCAGTTTCTACAGGGTAGCTGGAAACACCATATATTTT
TRBD1,-,TRBJ1-3,14,TRBV10-2,CASRDTGGGNTIYF,TGCGCCAGCAGGGATACAGGGGGTGGAAACACCATATATTTT
TRBD2,-,TRBJ2-2,16,TRBV5-4,CASSPIAGGGTGELFF,TGTGCCAGCAGTCCTATAGCGGGAGGGGGTACCGGGGAGCTGTTTTTT
TRBD1,-,TRBJ1-2,14,TRBV24-1,CATSDPGTGDRHTF,TGTGCCACCAGTGATCCCGGGACAGGGGATCGGCACACCTTC
-,-,TRBJ1-5,14,TRBV19,CASSIGQKNQPQHF,TGTGCCAGTAGTATTGGACAGAAAAATCAGCCCCAGCATTTT
-,-,TRBJ1-5,13,TRBV7-9,CASSLDGGQPQHF,TGTGCCAGCAGCTTAGACGGGGGTCAGCCCCAGCATTTT
TRBD2,-,TRBJ2-1,16,TRBV10-3,CAISEMAGLALNEQFF,TGTGCCATCAGTGAGATGGCGGGACTAGCCTTAAATGAGCAGTTCTTC
-,-,TRBJ1-5,13,TRBV7-8,CASSLARDQPQHF,TGTGCCAGCAGCTTAGCCCGAGATCAGCCCCAGCATTTT
-,once,TRBJ1-5,16,TRBV19,CASRRDGRYSNQPQHF,TGTGCCAGTAGGCGGGACGGCCGATATAGCAATCAGCCCCAGCATTTT
-,-,TRBJ1-5,20,TRBV7-3,CASSLKTSGTKGIGNQPQHF,TGTGCCAGCAGCTTAAAGACAAGCGGGACAAAGGGGATCGGCAATCAGCCCCAGCATTTT
TRBD1,once,TRBJ1-2,16,TRBV25-1,CASSPLGKGASHGYTF,TGTGCCAGCAGCCCTCTCGGGAAGGGGGCGTCGCATGGCTACACCTTC
TRBD2,-,TRBJ2-1,16,TRBV15,CATSRDRATSGTEQFF,TGTGCCACCAGCAGAGATCGGGCGACTAGCGGGACCGAGCAGTTCTTC
TRBD1,-,TRBJ2-6,20,TRBV19,CASSPWTGGASSSGANVLTF,TGTGCCAGTAGTCCCTGGACAGGGGGCGCAAGTAGCTCTGGGGCCAACGTCCTGACTTTC
-,many,TRBJ2-7,14,TRBV10-3,CAIRINEPNYEQYF,TGTGCCATCAGAATCAACGAGCCCAATTACGAGCAGTACTTC
-,-,TRBJ1-2,13,TRBV30,CAWRETGNYGYTF,TGTGCCTGGAGAGAGACGGGGAACTATGGCTACACCTTC
TRBD2,few,TRBJ2-1,17,TRBV18,CASSSLQTSGKALEQFF,TGTGCCAGCTCATCACTACAGACTAGCGGGAAGGCTCTTGAGCAGTTCTTC